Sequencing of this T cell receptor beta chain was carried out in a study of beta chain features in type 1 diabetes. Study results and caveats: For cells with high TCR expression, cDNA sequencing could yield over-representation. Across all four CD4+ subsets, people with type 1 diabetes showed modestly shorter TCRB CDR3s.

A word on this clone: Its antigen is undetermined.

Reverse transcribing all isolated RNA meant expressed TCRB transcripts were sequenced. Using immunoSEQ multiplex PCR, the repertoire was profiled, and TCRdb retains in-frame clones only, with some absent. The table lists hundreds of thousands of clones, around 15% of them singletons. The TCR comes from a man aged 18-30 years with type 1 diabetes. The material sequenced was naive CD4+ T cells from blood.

CDR3 sequence reads: CASNTPWAPGATEAFF. The CDR3 nucleotides read TGTGCCAGCAACACTCCATGGGCGCCCGGCGCCACTGAAGCTTTCTTT. The J gene is TRBJ1-1, the V gene TRBV7-8; no reliable D call. The CDR3 loop spans 16 amino acids. CDR1 is SGHVS, CDR2 FQNEAQ, per germline. Trimming left V 7 bases short and J 4 bases short, with 22 bases between.